These T cell receptor beta chains were read from a single sample in a study of T cell changes during pregnancy in multiple sclerosis. Only in-frame clones appear in the TCRdb table, and some are missing; sequencing was by immunoSEQ multiplex PCR. The table includes around 64,000 clones, about nine tenths detected once. Sequencing was performed on CD4+ T cells from peripheral blood mononuclear cells, taken after pregnancy. All receptors come from a female donor with multiple sclerosis, enrolled in a pregnancy study. The CDR3 runs from the conserved cysteine through the conserved F or W. The D gene is left open where the match is weak. Clone sizes are given selectively: once, few, many, or a class where the clone is expanded.

TGTGCCAGCAGTTACTCTGCAGGGGAAGAGACCCAGTACTTC,CASSYSAGEETQYF,TRBV6-6,.,few,TRBJ2-5
TGTGCCAGCAGCTCTCAACTAGCGGGAGGGGGCAATGAGCAGTTCTTC,CASSSQLAGGGNEQFF,TRBV7-3,TRBD2,.,TRBJ2-1
TGCGCCAGCAGTTTCGCGAGGTCTAGCGGGAGTGGGAATGAGCAGTTCTTC,CASSFARSSGSGNEQFF,TRBV10-2,TRBD2,.,TRBJ2-1
TGTGCCAGCAGCCCGCTCGTCGGCTATGGCTACACCTTC,CASSPLVGYGYTF,TRBV4-2,.,.,TRBJ1-2
TGTGCCAGCATCATTAAAGGGACATCTGAAGCTTTCTTT,CASIIKGTSEAFF,TRBV28,.,.,TRBJ1-1
TGTGCCAGCAGCTGGGCGTCAGGACTCCGACAAGCAACTAATGAAAAACTGTTTTTT,CASSWASGLRQATNEKLFF,TRBV7-9,.,few,TRBJ1-4
TGTGCCAGCAGGTCCCCGACTAGCGGGAGAGGGGACACCGGGGAGCTGTTTTTT,CASRSPTSGRGDTGELFF,TRBV2,TRBD2,.,TRBJ2-2
TGTGCCAGCAGTGAATGGGCAGTAGGAAACACCATATATTTT,CASSEWAVGNTIYF,TRBV6-1,.,.,TRBJ1-3
TGTGCCAGCGGCGAGGGCCTCGGTGGGCTACAAGAGACCCAGTACTTC,CASGEGLGGLQETQYF,TRBV27,.,.,TRBJ2-5
TGTGCCAGCAGCTTGTCCTGGGGGCCCACAGATACGCAGTATTTT,CASSLSWGPTDTQYF,TRBV5-5,.,.,TRBJ2-3
TGTGCCAGCAGCGTAGGGACAGGCCCCACAGATACGCAGTATTTT,CASSVGTGPTDTQYF,TRBV9,TRBD1,.,TRBJ2-3
TGTGCCAGCAGCCGTGACAGCTACGAGCAGTACTTC,CASSRDSYEQYF,TRBV11-2,.,.,TRBJ2-7
TGTGCCAGCTCGCCTAAGGAGGGTAATCAGCCCCAGCATTTT,CASSPKEGNQPQHF,TRBV18,.,.,TRBJ1-5
TGTGCCAGCAGTCGTCCCTCAGGGGAATATAATTCACCCCTCCACTTT,CASSRPSGEYNSPLHF,TRBV7-9,.,.,TRBJ1-6
TGTGCCAGCAGTCCCAAGCGGGAGGGTACAGATACGCAGTATTTT,CASSPKREGTDTQYF,TRBV6-6,TRBD2,once,TRBJ2-3
TGTGCCAGCTCAAGGGGGGGAAACGAAAACACTGAAGCTTTCTTT,CASSRGGNENTEAFF,TRBV7-9,.,.,TRBJ1-1
TGCAGCGTTCAACGTGTTTACAGTTATGGCTACACCTTC,CSVQRVYSYGYTF,TRBV29-1,.,.,TRBJ1-2
TGTGCCAGCAGACCACAGGGGTGGGATACGCAGTATTTT,CASRPQGWDTQYF,TRBV5-4,TRBD1,.,TRBJ2-3
TGTGCCAGCAGCCCCCGGACAGAGACTAATGAAAAACTGTTTTTT,CASSPRTETNEKLFF,TRBV9,.,.,TRBJ1-4
TGTGCCAGCAGCTTGGTCGGCGAGCAGTACTTC,CASSLVGEQYF,TRBV11-1,.,.,TRBJ2-7
TGTGCCTGGAGCTTAACAGGAGTAGGAGAAAAACTGTTTTTT,CAWSLTGVGEKLFF,TRBV30,.,.,TRBJ1-4
TGTGCCAGTAGACATGGACAGGGGGCGAGCGAGCAGTACTTC,CASRHGQGASEQYF,TRBV19,TRBD1,.,TRBJ2-7
TGTGCCAGCAGCTTGGCGGGAAGAGAGACCCAGTACTTC,CASSLAGRETQYF,TRBV5-6,.,.,TRBJ2-5
TGTGCCAGCAGTTTAAGCGGGAGGGTCTACAATGAGCAGTTCTTC,CASSLSGRVYNEQFF,TRBV27,TRBD2,.,TRBJ2-1
TGTGCCAGCAGCGTAGATCCGGTCTCTGGAAACACCATATATTTT,CASSVDPVSGNTIYF,TRBV9,.,.,TRBJ1-3
TGTGCCAGCAGTCCAATCCCACAGGCAACCAATCAGCCCCAGCATTTT,CASSPIPQATNQPQHF,TRBV27,.,.,TRBJ1-5
TGCAGCGTGGCCCGGGCGGGTATGGATACGCAGTATTTT,CSVARAGMDTQYF,TRBV29-1,.,.,TRBJ2-3
TGTGCCAGCAGCGTAGAGGGAAACAGGGGGATAGCCTACGAGCAGTACTTC,CASSVEGNRGIAYEQYF,TRBV9,TRBD1,.,TRBJ2-7
TGTGCCAGCAGCCGTGACAGAAACAATCAGCCCCAGCATTTT,CASSRDRNNQPQHF,TRBV27,.,.,TRBJ1-5
TGTGCCAGCCAGAGGGCAGGGGGGATGTTTTTT,CASQRAGGMFF,TRBV2,TRBD1,.,TRBJ1-4
TGTGCCAGTAGTCCCCAGAGCGGGGATACGCAGTATTTT,CASSPQSGDTQYF,TRBV19,.,.,TRBJ2-3
TGTGCCTGGAGTGATGCTTTCACAGGGTTTTCGTCCAAGCAGTACTTC,CAWSDAFTGFSSKQYF,TRBV30,.,.,TRBJ2-7
TGCGCCAGCAGTGTGAGGCTGAACACTGAAGCTTTCTTT,CASSVRLNTEAFF,TRBV10-1,.,.,TRBJ1-1
TGTGCCAGCAGCTTAGGACAGGGGACAGACCTCGGCACTGAAGCTTTCTTT,CASSLGQGTDLGTEAFF,TRBV7-9,TRBD1,.,TRBJ1-1
TGTGCCAGCAGCTTTACCTCAACAACAGAGAACACTGAAGCTTTCTTT,CASSFTSTTENTEAFF,TRBV7-2,.,.,TRBJ1-1